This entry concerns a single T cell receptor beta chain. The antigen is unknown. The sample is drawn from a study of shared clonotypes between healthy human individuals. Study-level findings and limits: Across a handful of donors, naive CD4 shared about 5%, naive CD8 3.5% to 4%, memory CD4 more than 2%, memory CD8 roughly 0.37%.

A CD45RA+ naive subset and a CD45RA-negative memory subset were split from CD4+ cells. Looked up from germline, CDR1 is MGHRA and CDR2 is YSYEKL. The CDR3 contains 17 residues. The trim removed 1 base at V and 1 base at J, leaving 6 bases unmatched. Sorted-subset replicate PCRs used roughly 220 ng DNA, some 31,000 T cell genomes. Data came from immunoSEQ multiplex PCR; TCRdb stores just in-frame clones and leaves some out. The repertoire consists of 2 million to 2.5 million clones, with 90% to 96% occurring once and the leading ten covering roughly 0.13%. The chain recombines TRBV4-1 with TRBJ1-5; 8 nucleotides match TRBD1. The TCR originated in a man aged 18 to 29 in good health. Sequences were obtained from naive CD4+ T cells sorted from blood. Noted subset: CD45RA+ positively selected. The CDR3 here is CASSQGGTGRSNQPQHF. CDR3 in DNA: TGCGCCAGCAGCCAAGGTGGGACAGGAAGGAGCAATCAGCCCCAGCATTTT.